The TCR beta chain under discussion was sequenced for a study of identifying expanded T cells in peripheral blood. General observations from the study: Over around two and four weeks, about 17 and 20 clones changed, versus approximately 1.1 between replicates. Two-week clone count variance significantly increased as total template count grew.

This clone was detected only a few times. Its target is unknown. The method was immunoSEQ multiplex PCR; TCRdb's version includes in-frame clones alone and lacks a portion of them. The data contain 100,000 to 150,000 clones, 84% of them singletons. No infections or other immune events were documented during collection. Input material: blood. The sequence derives from a person aged 18 to 75 in good health.

CDR3 sequence (DNA): TGTGCCAGCAGTCGGACAGCCAGTAATGAAAAACTGTTTTTT. Its translation is CASSRTASNEKLFF. V usage is TRBV6-5 and J usage is TRBJ1-4, with D perhaps matching TRBD1 (6 bases). This CDR3 has 14 amino acids. Germline assignment: CDR1 MNHEY and CDR2 SVGAGI. Deletions cut 5 bases from V and 4 bases from J, with 11 bases between.